A single sample gave rise to the 9 T cell receptor beta chains below, sequenced in a study of cytomegalovirus exposure and HLA in healthy donors. Using immunoSEQ multiplex PCR, the repertoire was profiled, and TCRdb retains in-frame clones only, with some absent. This table holds over 150,000 clones, less than 85% found once. Source material: PBMCs. The receptor source for this set is a man aged 18 to 30 in good health and CMV-seropositive.

This clone has just a few counts. The chain links TRBV28 to TRBJ2-3; 10 positions match TRBD2. Germline V lookup: CDR1 MDHEN, CDR2 SYDVKM. Trimming took 5 bases from V and 7 from J; bases not matched to a gene: 6. This CDR3 comprises 14 residues. The CDR3 bases are TGTGCCAGCAGTCCGGGACTAGCGAGATATACGCAGTATTTT. This gives the protein CASSPGLARYTQYF. The entire variable domain, with the rest obtained from reference TRBV28 and TRBJ2-3, is as follows: DVKVTQSSRYLVKRTGEKVFLECVQDMDHENMFWYRQDPGLGLRLIYFSYDVKMKEKGDIPEGYSVSREKKERFSLILESASTNQTSMYLCASSPGLARYTQYFGPGTRLTVL.

The rearrangement joins TRBV29-1 to TRBJ2-1; possibly TRBD2 for D (5 bases). Germline V CDR1 and CDR2: SQVTM, ANQGSEA. Trimming took 6 bases from V and 0 from J, leaving 12 bases between them. CDR3 size: 14 residues. The CDR3 DNA is TGCAGCGTAGGACTGGTAAGCTCCTACAATGAGCAGTTCTTC. This encodes CSVGLVSSYNEQFF.

As DNA, the CDR3 is TGTGCCAGCAGCTTAGGTTATAGCAATCAGCCCCAGCATTTT. It is translated as CASSLGYSNQPQHF. The chain recombines TRBV7-8 with TRBJ1-5; D is uncertain. CDR1 is SGHVS, CDR2 FQNEAQ, per germline. This CDR3 is 14 amino acids long. V lost 1 base, J lost 0 bases, and 4 bases lay in between.

This clone appeared once. The chain employs TRBV21-1 and TRBJ2-6; TRBD1, as called in the table, went unchecked against the DNA. TRBV21-1 corresponds to a pseudogene. The CDR3 has 20 residues. The CDR3 coding sequence is TGTGCCAGCAGCTTTCGAAGGCCCGGACAGGGGGGGACCGGGGCCAACGTCCTGACTTTC. Translated, it gives CASSFRRPGQGGTGANVLTF.

This clone was observed a single time. V is TRBV5-4 and J is TRBJ2-2; possibly TRBD2 for D (6 bases). Germline V gene lookup returns CDR1 SGHNT and CDR2 YYREEE (reference sequence). Trimming took 4 bases from V and 1 from J, leaving 8 bases between them. CDR3 length: 14 amino acids. In DNA, the CDR3 is TGTGCCAGCAGCCGCGGGGAGAACACCGGGGAGCTGTTTTTT. Translation gives CASSRGENTGELFF.

This chain connects TRBV6-1 to TRBJ1-4; D is possibly TRBD1 (6 bases). Deletions cut 5 bases from V and 6 bases from J, with 13 bases between. The CDR3 is 14 residues long. Germline V gives CDR1 MNHNS, CDR2 SASEGT. The CDR3 here is CASSPRGVDEKLFF. The CDR3 DNA reads as TGTGCCAGCAGTCCCAGGGGTGTGGATGAAAAACTGTTTTTT.

This rearrangement joins TRBV11-2 to TRBJ1-2; a possible D gene is TRBD1 (6 bases). This CDR3 spans 12 amino acids. In germline, CDR1 is SGHAT, CDR2 FQNNGV. V was cut by 5 bases and J by 8 bases, with 12 bases left in between. The CDR3 sequence: CASSPGQSGYTF. CDR3 sequence (DNA): TGTGCCAGCAGCCCTGGACAGAGCGGCTACACCTTC. Looking up the rest from reference TRBV11-2 and TRBJ1-2 gives the full variable domain: EAGVAQSPRYKIIEKRQSVAFWCNPISGHATLYWYQQILGQGPKLLIQFQNNGVVDDSQLPKDRFSAERLKGVDSTLKIQPAKLEDSAVYLCASSPGQSGYTFGSGTRLTVV.

The gene calls are TRBV5-7 and TRBJ1-3, with 8 bases lining up with TRBD1. TRBV5-7 is labeled an ORF, and its function is uncertain. This CDR3 contains 17 residues. Losses at the gene ends were 6 bases for V and 6 bases for J; bases not matched to a gene: 17. For the CDR3, the DNA is TGTGCCAGCACCCGACAGGGGCCGTATACGGAGAAAAACACCATATATTTT. This gives the protein CASTRQGPYTEKNTIYF.

This rearrangement joins TRBV9 to TRBJ2-2; 10 positions agree with TRBD1. V gave up 6 bases and J gave up 2 bases; unmatched junction bases: 4. The CDR3 is 15 residues long. The germline gives CDR1 SGDLS, CDR2 YYNGEE. CDR3 DNA: TGTGCCAGCACCGGGACAGGGGATAACACCGGGGAGCTGTTTTTT. Residues: CASTGTGDNTGELFF.